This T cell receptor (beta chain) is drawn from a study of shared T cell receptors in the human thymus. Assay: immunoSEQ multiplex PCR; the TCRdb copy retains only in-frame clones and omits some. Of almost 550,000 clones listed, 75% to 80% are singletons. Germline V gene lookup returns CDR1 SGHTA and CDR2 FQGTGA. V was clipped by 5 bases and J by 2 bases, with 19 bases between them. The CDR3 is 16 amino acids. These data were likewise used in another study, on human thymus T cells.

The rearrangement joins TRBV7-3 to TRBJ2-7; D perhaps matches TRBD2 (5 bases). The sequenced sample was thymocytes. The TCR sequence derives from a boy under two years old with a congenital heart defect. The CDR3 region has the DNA TGTGCCAGCAGCCCTGACCGCCTCGAGGGCCCCTACGAGCAGTACTTC. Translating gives CASSPDRLEGPYEQYF.